This passage covers 25 T cell receptor beta chains from one sample sequenced in a study of blood T cell repertoires in COVID-19. The method was immunoSEQ multiplex PCR; TCRdb's version includes in-frame clones alone and lacks a portion of them. Of 63,000 or so clones listed, 82% were seen once; the top ten hold about 16%. The sample comprised peripheral blood. The receptor source for this set is a man aged 80 or over with active COVID-19.

The chain combines TRBV10-3 with TRBJ2-7; 7 positions match TRBD2. CDR1 and CDR2 from the germline V gene are ENHRY and SYGVKD. This CDR3 has 13 amino acids. V was pared by 10 bases and J by 7 bases, with 13 bases of the junction left unmatched. DNA of the CDR3: TGTGCCACGGGGAGGGAGGTGGGTAGAGAGCAGTACTTC. The encoded protein is CATGREVGREQYF.

In nucleotides, the CDR3 is TGTGCCAGCAGTGAATTGGGCAGCTATAGCAATCAGCCCCAGCATTTT. It translates to CASSELGSYSNQPQHF. This chain links TRBV6-1 with TRBJ1-5; D not resolved. The germline V gene has CDR1 MNHNS and CDR2 SASEGT. The CDR3 totals 16 residues. Trimming pared 2 bases from V and 0 bases from J, leaving 11 bases between.

The J gene is TRBJ2-1, the V gene TRBV5-4; D is undetermined. Germline V gene lookup returns CDR1 SGHNT and CDR2 YYREEE (reference sequence). This CDR3 has 12 amino acids. V dropped 4 bases and J dropped 14 bases, with 16 bases sitting between them. CDR3 coding DNA: TGTGCCAGCAGCCCGCAACCTAAGTTGGAGTTCTTC. This encodes CASSPQPKLEFF. Full variable domain (remainder filled in from reference TRBV5-4 and TRBJ2-1): ETGVTQSPTHLIKTRGQQVTLRCSSQSGHNTVSWYQQALGQGPQFIFQYYREEENGRGNFPPRFSGLQFPNYSSELNVNALELDDSALYLCASSPQPKLEFFGPGTRLTVL.

This chain joins TRBV2 and TRBJ1-1, with 7 bases lining up with TRBD1. There are 14 residues in the CDR3. Trimming removed 7 bases from V and 0 bases from J; junction bases left unmatched: 5. CDR1 is SNHLY, CDR2 FYNNEI, per germline. CDR3 region: CASNRDRLNTEAFF. The CDR3 nucleotides read TGTGCCAGCAATCGGGACAGACTGAACACTGAAGCTTTCTTT.

CDR3 bases: TGTGCCAGCAGCTTGGCCGGAGGGCAAGAGACCCAGTACTTC. This translates into CASSLAGGQETQYF. The rearrangement uses TRBV5-6 and TRBJ2-5; D perhaps matches TRBD2 (6 bases). This CDR3 is 14 amino acids long. Germline assignment: CDR1 SGHDT and CDR2 YYEEEE. V was clipped by 0 bases and J by 2 bases, with 8 bases between them.

The chain recombines TRBV5-1 with TRBJ2-2; D not certain. V was trimmed by 4 bases and J by 5 bases, leaving 9 bases between them. The CDR3 covers 13 residues. The germline V gene has CDR1 SGHRS and CDR2 YFSETQ. The CDR3 reads CASSPIGTGELFF. The CDR3 coding sequence is TGCGCCAGCAGCCCCATCGGGACCGGGGAGCTGTTTTTT.

This clone has only one observation. The V call is TRBV14, the J call TRBJ2-1, with D perhaps TRBD1 (5 bases). The V gene lost 4 bases and the J gene lost 6 bases, with 10 bases spanning the gap. This CDR3 region has 13 residues. In germline, CDR1 is SGHDN, CDR2 FVKESK. The CDR3 sequence is CASSRSGSNEQFF. The CDR3 nucleotides read TGTGCCAGCAGCCGCTCAGGGTCCAATGAGCAGTTCTTC.

This clone was counted between two and nine times. The chain is built from TRBV12-3 or TRBV12-4 and TRBJ1-6; D is uncertain. V lost 4 bases, J lost 5 bases, and 3 bases lay in between. The CDR3 spans 12 residues. The CDR3 here is CASSSNNSPLHF. The CDR3 DNA is TGTGCCAGCAGTTCCAATAATTCACCCCTCCACTTT.

The chain carries TRBV5-6 and TRBJ1-1, with 7 bases lining up with TRBD1. This CDR3 has 15 amino acids. Losses at the gene ends were 1 base for V and 1 base for J; bases not matched to a gene: 4. Per germline, CDR1 SGHDT and CDR2 YYEEEE. The CDR3 nucleotides are TGTGCCAGCAGCTTGTTTGGGACAGCGAACACTGAAGCTTTCTTT. Its translation is CASSLFGTANTEAFF.

J is TRBJ2-3 and V is TRBV6-5, with a weak D call TRBD1 (6 bases). The germline V gene has CDR1 MNHEY and CDR2 SVGAGI. CDR3 length: 13 residues. Trimming removed 6 bases at V and 4 bases at J, with 11 bases between. In DNA form, the CDR3 reads TGTGCCAGCAGGATACAGGGTCCAGATACGCAGTATTTT. Translating gives CASRIQGPDTQYF.

The gene calls are TRBV5-1 and TRBJ2-3; D not resolved. Trimming left V 4 bases short and J 0 bases short, with 6 bases between. The CDR3 contains 13 residues. The germline gives CDR1 SGHRS, CDR2 YFSETQ. The CDR3 is CASSMTSTDTQYF. The CDR3 nucleotides are TGCGCCAGCAGCATGACAAGCACAGATACGCAGTATTTT.

The chain links TRBV9 to TRBJ2-5; TRBD2 aligns across 11 bases. Trimming at V came to 7 bases and at J to 5 bases, leaving 7 bases not matched to a gene. There are 14 residues in the CDR3. Germline CDR1 is SGDLS and CDR2 is YYNGEE. The CDR3 loop is CASASLAGVETQYF. The CDR3, as DNA: TGTGCCAGCGCCTCACTAGCGGGAGTGGAGACCCAGTACTTC.

The chain is built from TRBV19 and TRBJ2-7, with 7 nucleotides matching TRBD2. J lost 7 bases, V lost 4 bases, and 7 bases had no gene match. This CDR3 region has 13 residues. Germline V CDR1 and CDR2: LNHDA, SQIVND (reference sequence). CDR3 sequence reads: CASSSGRLREQYF. The CDR3 region has the DNA TGTGCCAGTAGTAGCGGGAGATTGAGGGAGCAGTACTTC.

The rearrangement joins TRBV29-1 to TRBJ2-5, with TRBD1 matching 7 bases. J gave up 4 bases and V 3 bases, and 11 bases lay outside the gene matches. Germline V gives CDR1 SQVTM, CDR2 ANQGSEA. CDR3 size: 15 residues. The CDR3 protein is CSVDPHDRAGETQYF. Written as DNA, the CDR3 is TGCAGCGTTGACCCCCATGACAGGGCGGGAGAGACCCAGTACTTC. The whole variable domain, filled in from reference TRBV29-1 and TRBJ2-5, reads SAVISQKPSRDICQRGTSLTIQCQVDSQVTMMFWYRQQPGQSLTLIATANQGSEATYESGFVIDKFPISRPNLTFSTLTVSNMSPEDSSIYLCSVDPHDRAGETQYFGPGTRLLVL.

The V and J genes are TRBV5-4 and TRBJ2-5; 8 bases align to TRBD1. The V segment lost 4 bases and the J segment 6 bases; nucleotides outside the gene matches: 11. The germline CDR1 and CDR2 sequences are SGHNT and YYREEE (reference sequence). The CDR3 is 15 amino acids. This CDR3 is CASSPISGQGKTQYF. The CDR3 DNA follows: TGTGCCAGCAGCCCCATCTCAGGACAGGGAAAGACCCAGTACTTC.

The chain joins TRBV6-2 or TRBV6-3 to TRBJ2-3; 10 nucleotides line up with TRBD2. The germline V gene has CDR1 MNHEY and CDR2 SVGEGT. This CDR3 contains 18 residues. Trimming took 5 bases from V and 7 from J; bases not matched to a gene: 18. CDR3 sequence: CASSPLLPVQREGYTQYF. Here the CDR3 DNA reads TGTGCCAGCAGTCCGCTATTGCCGGTACAGCGGGAGGGATATACGCAGTATTTT.

The rearrangement links TRBV7-9 to TRBJ2-7; the D gene is possibly TRBD1 (5 bases). Deletions cut 5 bases from V and 3 bases from J, with 14 bases between. Germline V gives CDR1 SEHNR, CDR2 FQNEAQ (reference sequence). The CDR3 spans 14 residues. In DNA, the CDR3 is TGTGCCAGCAGCGAGCTTGACAGTTACTACGAGCAGTACTTC. This translates into CASSELDSYYEQYF. The entire variable domain, with the rest obtained from reference TRBV7-9 and TRBJ2-7, is as follows: DTGVSQNPRHKITKRGQNVTFRCDPISEHNRLYWYRQTLGQGPEFLTYFQNEAQLEKSRLLSDRFSAERPKGSFSTLEIQRTEQGDSAMYLCASSELDSYYEQYFGPGTRLTVT.

This clone was counted only a few times. The gene calls are TRBV14 and TRBJ1-6; maybe TRBD1 (6 bases). The germline V gene has CDR1 SGHDN and CDR2 FVKESK. This CDR3 region has 14 residues. V gave up 4 bases and J gave up 10 bases, with 14 bases separating them. In DNA form, the CDR3 reads TGTGCCAGCAGCCTTGGGGGCGCGGCCTCACCCCTCCACTTT. It specifies CASSLGGAASPLHF.

The chain couples TRBV6-5 to TRBJ1-1, with D unclear. This CDR3 is 12 amino acids long. CDR1 and CDR2 from the germline V gene are MNHEY and SVGAGI. Trimming removed 5 bases from V and 5 bases from J, with 9 bases in between. This chain's CDR3 is CASSQVGTEAFF. CDR3 bases: TGTGCCAGCAGTCAGGTCGGAACTGAAGCTTTCTTT.

This chain uses TRBV7-9 with TRBJ2-7; perhaps TRBD1 as D (6 bases). The V end was cut by 5 bases, the J end by 2 bases, with 13 bases between. Germline CDR1 reads SEHNR; CDR2 reads FQNEAQ (reference sequence). The CDR3 has 14 amino acids. The DNA of the CDR3 is TGTGCCAGCAGCGCCGCAGGGGCCGCCTACGAGCAGTACTTC. This codes for CASSAAGAAYEQYF.

The rearrangement joins TRBV30 to TRBJ1-4, with 12 bases that match TRBD1. The CDR3 consists of 19 residues. The germline V gene has CDR1 GTSNPN and CDR2 SVGIG (reference sequence). V trimming: 1 base; J trimming: 8 bases; junction bases outside the gene matches: 17. The CDR3 DNA follows: TGTGCCTGGAGTGAAGACCGGGACAGGGGGCTCCGAAGATTCGAAAAACTGTTTTTT. Amino acids: CAWSEDRDRGLRRFEKLFF. The full variable domain, its missing parts supplied by reference TRBV30 and TRBJ1-4, is SQTIHQWPATLVQPVGSPLSLECTVEGTSNPNLYWYRQAAGRGLQLLFYSVGIGQISSEVPQNLSASRPQDRQFILSSKKLLLSDSGFYLCAWSEDRDRGLRRFEKLFFGSGTQLSVL.

This clone was detected a few times. The chain joins TRBV7-9 to TRBJ2-1; TRBD1 aligns across 9 bases. Trimming at V came to 6 bases and at J to 1 base, leaving 7 bases not matched to a gene. The CDR3 loop spans 16 amino acids. Per the germline V gene, CDR1 is SEHNR and CDR2 is FQNEAQ (reference sequence). The CDR3 spells CASRTGQGISYNEQFF. The CDR3 nucleotides read TGTGCCAGCAGAACGGGACAGGGTATATCCTACAATGAGCAGTTCTTC.

J is TRBJ1-3 and V is TRBV7-2; D gene uncertain. Trimming stripped 2 bases from V and 8 bases from J, with 10 bases between. Germline CDR1 and CDR2: SGHTA and FQGNSA. The CDR3 contains 13 residues. The CDR3 region is CASSLPPVHTIYF. The CDR3 DNA follows: TGTGCCAGCAGCTTACCACCGGTCCACACCATATATTTT. Full variable domain (rest looked up from reference TRBV7-2 and TRBJ1-3): GAGVSQSPSNKVTEKGKDVELRCDPISGHTALYWYRQSLGQGLEFLIYFQGNSAPDKSGLPSDRFSAERTGGSVSTLTIQRTQQEDSAVYLCASSLPPVHTIYFGEGSWLTVV.

This rearrangement joins TRBV14 to TRBJ2-1, with 11 positions matching TRBD2. This CDR3 contains 15 residues. The V gene end was trimmed by 4 bases and the J gene end by 7 bases; junction bases not matched to a gene: 6. Germline V gene lookup returns CDR1 SGHDN and CDR2 FVKESK. The CDR3 region is CASSPRLAGLNEQFF. CDR3 sequence (DNA): TGTGCCAGCAGCCCTCGACTAGCGGGGCTTAATGAGCAGTTCTTC.

This clone appeared once. The gene calls are TRBV11-2 and TRBJ2-3; TRBD2 agrees at 11 bases. This CDR3 has 16 residues. Germline V gene data show CDR1 as SGHAT and CDR2 as FQNNGV. Trimming cost V 4 bases and J 2 bases; bases outside gene matches: 5. This CDR3 is CASSSGLAEFTDTQYF. The CDR3 DNA reads TGTGCCAGCAGCTCGGGACTAGCGGAGTTCACAGATACGCAGTATTTT.